These 13 T cell receptor beta chains originate from one sample sequenced in a study of Ad26.COV2.S vaccination and SARS-CoV-2 variants. Profiled with immunoSEQ multiplex PCR; TCRdb holds only in-frame clones, not every one. Here the sample spans about 350,000 clones, about 91% being singletons. Sample: peripheral blood, taken after recovery from COVID-19. These receptors all stem from a human donor who had recovered from COVID-19.

This chain uses TRBV19 with TRBJ1-2; the match to TRBD1 covers 7 bases. After removal of 7 bases from V and 5 bases from J, the junction contained 7 bases not matched to a gene. Germline CDR1 and CDR2: LNHDA and SQIVND (reference sequence). The CDR3 contains 13 residues. The CDR3 loop is CASKDLQGYGYTF. The CDR3, as DNA: TGTGCCAGTAAAGACTTACAGGGGTATGGCTACACCTTC.

This chain links TRBV7-8 with TRBJ1-2; D unclear. Germline CDR1 and CDR2: SGHVS and FQNEAQ. V was clipped by 6 bases and J by 4 bases, with 12 bases between them. The CDR3 spans 13 residues. The CDR3 region is CASSVGDTYGYTF. For the CDR3, the DNA is TGTGCCAGCAGTGTAGGAGATACCTATGGCTACACCTTC.

The chain combines TRBV7-2 with TRBJ1-4, with 12 bases lining up with TRBD1. The germline V gene encodes CDR1 SGHTA and CDR2 FQGNSA. The ends lost 4 bases at V and 4 bases at J; junction bases unmatched: 7. The CDR3 has 17 residues. The CDR3 nucleotides are TGTGCCAGCAGCTATGGGACAGGGGGCAATCGTAATGAAAAACTGTTTTTT. This translates into CASSYGTGGNRNEKLFF.

The chain combines TRBV6-5 with TRBJ1-5; D is ambiguous. The CDR3 has 15 residues. Germline V gene data show CDR1 as MNHEY and CDR2 as SVGAGI. V shed 6 bases and J shed 4 bases, with 16 bases lying between them. CDR3 in amino acids: CASSPGGKSNQPQHF. The CDR3 nucleotides read TGTGCCAGCAGCCCCGGTGGTAAGTCGAATCAGCCCCAGCATTTT.

The chain uses TRBV29-1 and TRBJ2-3; possibly TRBD1 for D (6 bases). Deletions cut 6 bases from V and 6 bases from J, with 22 bases between. The CDR3 length is 15 residues. CDR1 and CDR2 (germline): SQVTM, ANQGSEA. The CDR3 reads CSVPNQGTAGDTQYF. The CDR3 nucleotides read TGCAGCGTGCCCAACCAGGGGACCGCCGGGGATACGCAGTATTTT.

This chain uses TRBV5-6 with TRBJ2-3; TRBD2 might be the D (5 bases). CDR3 length: 16 residues. Trimming stripped 3 bases from V and 3 bases from J, with 17 bases between. The V gene's germline CDR1 is SGHDT and CDR2 YYEEEE. The CDR3 DNA sequence: TGTGCCAGCAGCTCCATTTTGGGCGCGGGTACAGATACGCAGTATTTT. It translates to CASSSILGAGTDTQYF. The entire variable domain, with the rest obtained from reference TRBV5-6 and TRBJ2-3, is as follows: DAGVTQSPTHLIKTRGQQVTLRCSPKSGHDTVSWYQQALGQGPQFIFQYYEEEERQRGNFPDRFSGHQFPNYSSELNVNALLLGDSALYLCASSSILGAGTDTQYFGPGTRLTVL.

The CDR3 loop reads CASRPRRDRNTGELFF. In DNA form, the CDR3 reads TGTGCAAGTCGCCCCCGACGAGACAGAAACACCGGGGAGCTGTTTTTT. V and J are TRBV12-2 and TRBJ2-2; TRBD1 reflects the table's D call only, with no check against the DNA. TRBV12-2 is a known pseudogene. This CDR3 has 16 amino acids.

V usage is TRBV12-3 or TRBV12-4 and J usage is TRBJ1-2; the D gene is possibly TRBD1 (5 bases). V was trimmed by 1 base and J by 5 bases, leaving 8 bases between them. The CDR3 loop spans 13 amino acids. CDR3 nucleotides: TGTGCCAGCAGTTTAGGGGCAGGGTATGGCTACACCTTC. Protein: CASSLGAGYGYTF.

This chain joins TRBV7-6 and TRBJ2-5; no reliable D call. The CDR3 covers 11 residues. The V end was cut by 1 base, the J end by 5 bases, with 2 bases between. Germline loops: CDR1 SGHVS, CDR2 FNYEAQ. Here the CDR3 DNA reads TGTGCCAGCAGCTTAGACGAGACCCAGTACTTC. Residues: CASSLDETQYF.

The chain links TRBV18 to TRBJ2-5; 7 bases match TRBD1. The CDR3 spans 17 residues. V shed 3 bases and J 2 bases; nucleotides not matched to a gene: 12. In germline, CDR1 is KGHSH, CDR2 LQKENI. The CDR3 reads CASSPLGKGALQETQYF. The CDR3 nucleotides read TGTGCCAGCTCACCCCTGGGAAAGGGGGCCTTGCAAGAGACCCAGTACTTC.

The chain couples TRBV6-5 to TRBJ1-2; 7 bases are a match to TRBD1. The CDR3 spans 12 residues. Germline CDR1 MNHEY, CDR2 SVGAGI. The trim removed 6 bases at V and 8 bases at J, leaving 6 bases unmatched. Written as DNA, the CDR3 is TGTGCCAGCAGGATAACAGGGGCCGGCTACACCTTC. It is translated as CASRITGAGYTF.

The CDR3 here is CASRPTGSSGNTIYF. The CDR3 DNA reads as TGTGCCAGTAGACCTACAGGGAGCTCTGGAAACACCATATATTTT. The rearrangement links TRBV19 to TRBJ1-3; a weak D match, TRBD1 (6 bases). The CDR3 is made up of 15 amino acids. Looked up from germline, CDR1 is LNHDA and CDR2 is SQIVND (reference sequence). Deletions cut 6 bases from V and 0 bases from J, with 12 bases between.

This chain joins TRBV5-8 and TRBJ1-1, with D possibly matching TRBD1 (6 bases). Looked up from germline, CDR1 is SGHTS and CDR2 is YDEGEE. This CDR3 contains 14 residues. V shed 2 bases and J shed 5 bases, with 13 bases lying between them. CDR3 amino acids: CASSFGRGKTEAFF. The CDR3 DNA reads as TGTGCCAGCAGCTTTGGCAGGGGAAAAACTGAAGCTTTCTTT.